This TCR beta chain emerged from a study of T cells expressing NK-cell markers. Study at large: Sorted T-cell subsets CD3+CD56+NKG2C+, CD3+CD56+NKG2C- and CD3+CD56-NKG2C+ were TCR beta-sequenced. HCMV seropositivity characterized most of the eight sequenced donors, and seronegativity one. Whole-study results and caveats: Dominant NKG2C+ clonotypes in about 6 donors made up about 1.0-8% of CD8+ T cells.

This CDR3 spans 17 amino acids. As the method of synthesis, 5'RACE template switching with UMIs yielded TCR beta cDNA. TCRdb reprocessed the 5' RACE reads, with one entry per CDR3 protein and no DNA. The sample is made up of 450,000 to 600,000 distinct CDR3 sequences, and the top ten hold approximately 3.6% of it. On this clonotype itself: Its matching antigen is unknown.

The chain links TRBV12-3 or TRBV12-4 to TRBJ1-3; TCRdb's assignment of TRBD1 cannot be checked, as there is no DNA. Material: blood T cells: a sorted CD56 or NKG2C T cell subset, CD4+ or CD8+ T cells, or bulk PBMC T cells (not recorded which). This TCR came from a young man in good health. CDR3: CASSSQTPGASGNTIYF.